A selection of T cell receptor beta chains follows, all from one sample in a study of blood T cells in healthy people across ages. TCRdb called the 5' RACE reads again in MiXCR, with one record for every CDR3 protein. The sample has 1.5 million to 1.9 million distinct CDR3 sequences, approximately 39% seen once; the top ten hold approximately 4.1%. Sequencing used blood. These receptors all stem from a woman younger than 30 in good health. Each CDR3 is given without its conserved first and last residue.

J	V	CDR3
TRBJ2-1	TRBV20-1	SARKTLAGAGEQF
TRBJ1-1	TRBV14	ASSQDTVLIRLNTEAF
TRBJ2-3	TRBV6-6	ASSSPDLYTDTQY
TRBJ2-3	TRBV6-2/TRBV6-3	ASSYHGTGADTQY
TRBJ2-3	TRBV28	ASDPGTLKTDTQY
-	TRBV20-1	SARAGRTGCQNIQY
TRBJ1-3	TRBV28	ASSLYPGPSGNTIY
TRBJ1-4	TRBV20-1	SARLDGEKLF
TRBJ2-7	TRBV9	ASSVEAYSYEQY
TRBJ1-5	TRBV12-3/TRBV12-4	TSSLDGGNQPQH
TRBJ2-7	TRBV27	ASRPVGSRYEQY
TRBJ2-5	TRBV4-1	ASSQSMETQY
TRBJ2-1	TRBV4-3	ASSQDGLAGGGNEQF
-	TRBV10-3	AIGGGDLGYEQY
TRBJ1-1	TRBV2	ASDRVNTEAF
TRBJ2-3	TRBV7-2	ASSLWVGGQY
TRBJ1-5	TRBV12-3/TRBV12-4	ASSFHEGGQPQH
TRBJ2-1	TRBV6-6	ASSSLYEQF
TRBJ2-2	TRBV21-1	ASNRLDLARELF
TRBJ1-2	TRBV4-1	ASSHPGTGTRGYT
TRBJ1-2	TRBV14	ASSQARGPNYGYI
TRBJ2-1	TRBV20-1	NARGGTSWDNEQF
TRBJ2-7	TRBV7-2	ASSTRQGRYEQY
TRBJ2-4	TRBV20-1	SAQRRTSGSGEQY